The rows below give T cell receptor beta chains drawn from one sample of a study of blood T cell repertoires in COVID-19. The data were produced by immunoSEQ multiplex PCR, yet TCRdb's version contains in-frame clones alone and is incomplete. The sample holds 74,000 or so clones, about 91% seen once. The sample comprised peripheral blood. All receptors derive from a man aged 50-60 years with active COVID-19. Both conserved end residues are part of each CDR3. D genes are given only for firm matches. Only part of the rows carry a size: once, few, many, or a class if the clone is expanded.

cdr3_length	v_call	d_call	j_call	clone_size	cdr3_aa	cdr3_nt
16	TRBV3-1/TRBV3-2	TRBD2	TRBJ2-2	.	CASSSWTSGNTGELFF	TGTGCCAGCAGCTCCTGGACTAGCGGAAACACCGGGGAGCTGTTTTTT
13	TRBV29-1	.	TRBJ2-3	.	CSVDLSFADTQYF	TGCAGCGTTGATTTATCTTTTGCAGATACGCAGTATTTT
13	TRBV30	.	TRBJ2-5	.	CAWSLGRVTTQYF	TGTGCCTGGAGTCTGGGCAGGGTCACGACCCAGTACTTC
12	TRBV27	.	TRBJ2-2	.	CASSTGIGELFF	TGTGCCAGCAGCACAGGGATCGGGGAGCTGTTTTTT
16	TRBV5-4	TRBD2	TRBJ2-2	.	CASSSMASGDTGELFF	TGTGCCAGCAGCTCCATGGCCAGCGGGGACACCGGGGAGCTGTTTTTT
15	TRBV14	.	TRBJ1-1	.	CASSSWGEMNTEAFF	TGTGCCAGCAGCTCATGGGGAGAGATGAACACTGAAGCTTTCTTT
13	TRBV5-1	TRBD2	TRBJ2-7	.	CASSPSGGGEQYF	TGCGCCAGCAGCCCTAGCGGGGGGGGCGAGCAGTACTTC
15	TRBV6-5	TRBD1	TRBJ1-4	.	CASRAAEAGGEKLFF	TGTGCCAGCAGGGCGGCAGAGGCAGGGGGGGAAAAACTGTTTTTT
16	TRBV19	.	TRBJ2-7	.	CASSEAALGQSYEQYF	TGTGCCAGTAGTGAGGCCGCTCTCGGACAGTCCTACGAGCAGTACTTC
11	TRBV2	.	TRBJ2-7	.	CASSGGYEQYF	TGTGCCAGCTCCGGAGGCTACGAGCAGTACTTC
14	TRBV7-9	.	TRBJ2-1	.	CASSLNSGSNEQFF	TGTGCCAGCAGCTTAAATTCAGGGTCCAATGAGCAGTTCTTC
15	TRBV5-1	TRBD1	TRBJ2-3	.	CASSRQGSSADTQYF	TGCGCCAGCAGCCGACAGGGAAGCTCGGCAGATACGCAGTATTTT
16	TRBV10-2	TRBD1	TRBJ2-7	.	CASSQGPKGASYEQYF	TGCGCCAGCAGCCAGGGCCCCAAGGGGGCTTCCTACGAGCAGTACTTC
14	TRBV28	.	TRBJ2-5	.	CASTRLDPGETQYF	TGTGCCAGCACCCGACTAGATCCAGGAGAGACCCAGTACTTC
14	TRBV7-2	TRBD2	TRBJ2-7	.	CASSLDGGAGEQYF	TGTGCCAGCAGCTTAGACGGGGGGGCGGGCGAGCAGTACTTC
15	TRBV2	.	TRBJ1-2	.	CASSVTGIIDYGYTF	TGTGCCAGCAGTGTTACAGGGATTATAGACTATGGCTACACCTTC
13	TRBV12-3/TRBV12-4	TRBD1	TRBJ1-1	few	CASSATGGTEAFF	TGTGCCAGCAGTGCAACAGGGGGCACTGAAGCTTTCTTT
13	TRBV30	TRBD1	TRBJ2-7	few	CAGGTGGIYEQYF	TGTGCCGGGGGGACAGGGGGCATTTACGAGCAGTACTTC
14	TRBV7-9	.	TRBJ1-2	.	CASSLGEGPYGYTF	TGTGCCAGCAGCTTAGGGGAGGGCCCCTATGGCTACACCTTC
13	TRBV27	.	TRBJ1-4	.	CASSSRDNEKLFF	TGTGCCAGCAGTTCTCGGGATAATGAAAAACTGTTTTTT
16	TRBV5-6	TRBD2	TRBJ2-2	.	CASSLGSSGTGGELFF	TGTGCCAGCAGCTTGGGAAGTAGCGGGACGGGCGGGGAGCTGTTTTTT
14	TRBV5-1	.	TRBJ1-1	.	CASSSQAGVAEAFF	TGCGCCAGCAGCTCTCAGGCAGGGGTGGCTGAAGCTTTCTTT
15	TRBV27	.	TRBJ1-6	few	CASSLTTKPGTPLHF	TGTGCCAGCAGTTTAACGACCAAGCCGGGGACACCCCTCCACTTT
15	TRBV14	.	TRBJ1-2	.	CASSQIAGSGYGYTF	TGTGCCAGCAGCCAAATCGCAGGGTCGGGCTATGGCTACACCTTC
11	TRBV20-1	TRBD1	TRBJ1-2	.	CSAYWDSGYTF	TGCAGTGCCTATTGGGACAGCGGCTACACCTTC
13	TRBV4-2	.	TRBJ1-1	.	CASSQGPEHEAFF	TGTGCCAGCAGCCAAGGCCCGGAGCATGAAGCTTTCTTT
15	TRBV9	TRBD2	TRBJ2-1	few	CASSEGTSLYNEQFF	TGTGCCAGCAGCGAGGGGACTAGCCTTTACAATGAGCAGTTCTTC
15	TRBV5-5	TRBD1	TRBJ2-7	.	CASSFPRDRGGEQYF	TGTGCCAGCAGCTTCCCCCGGGACAGGGGTGGCGAGCAGTACTTC
16	TRBV4-1	TRBD2	TRBJ2-7	.	CASSQGAVGGIYEQYF	TGCGCCAGCAGCCAAGGGGCGGTGGGAGGGATTTACGAGCAGTACTTC
14	TRBV9	.	TRBJ1-3	.	CASSAEGTGNTIYF	TGTGCCAGCAGCGCGGAGGGGACTGGAAACACCATATATTTT
15	TRBV18	TRBD1	TRBJ2-1	.	CASSPDRGGYNEQFF	TGTGCCAGCTCACCGGACAGGGGGGGGTACAATGAGCAGTTCTTC
16	TRBV7-2	TRBD1	TRBJ1-3	few	CASSFRQGSAGNTIYF	TGTGCCAGCAGCTTTAGACAGGGTAGCGCTGGAAACACCATATATTTT
14	TRBV5-1	.	TRBJ1-1	once	CASRGNAPNTEAFF	TGCGCCAGCAGGGGCAACGCCCCGAACACTGAAGCTTTCTTT
14	TRBV5-1	.	TRBJ2-1	.	CASSLGHGNNEQFF	TGCGCCAGCAGCTTGGGTCACGGGAACAATGAGCAGTTCTTC
14	TRBV5-1	.	TRBJ2-2	.	CASSPGPNTGELFF	TGCGCCAGCAGCCCAGGTCCGAACACCGGGGAGCTGTTTTTT
16	TRBV5-1	.	TRBJ2-1	.	CASSTAGTSTYNEQFF	TGCGCCAGCAGCACGGCTGGGACTTCGACGTACAATGAGCAGTTCTTC
15	TRBV5-1	TRBD2	TRBJ2-1	.	CASSLASGVYNEQFF	TGCGCCAGCAGCTTGGCTAGCGGGGTCTACAATGAGCAGTTCTTC
16	TRBV5-4	TRBD2	TRBJ2-7	.	CASSSLVAGGSYEQYF	TGTGCCAGCAGCTCCCTAGTAGCGGGGGGATCCTACGAGCAGTACTTC
16	TRBV7-2	.	TRBJ1-3	once	CASSLVGGRSGNTIYF	TGTGCCAGCAGCTTAGTAGGGGGACGCTCTGGAAACACCATATATTTT
15	TRBV5-6	TRBD1	TRBJ1-2	.	CASSLVRRGEYGYTF	TGTGCCAGCAGCTTGGTTCGCAGGGGGGAATATGGCTACACCTTC
17	TRBV27	.	TRBJ1-1	.	CASNLRGATGVNTEAFF	TGTGCCAGCAATCTTCGGGGGGCAACGGGGGTGAACACTGAAGCTTTCTTT
11	TRBV27	.	TRBJ1-1	.	CASSFRDKAFF	TGTGCCAGCAGTTTCCGGGACAAAGCTTTCTTT
15	TRBV7-2	TRBD1	TRBJ1-5	.	CASSLEGQGAQPQHF	TGTGCCAGCAGCTTAGAGGGACAGGGCGCTCAGCCCCAGCATTTT
16	TRBV5-5	.	TRBJ2-1	.	CASSLGGTNVHNEQFF	TGTGCCAGCAGCTTGGGGGGGACAAACGTCCACAATGAGCAGTTCTTC
14	TRBV5-6	.	TRBJ1-6	.	CASRGKTANSPLHF	TGTGCCAGCAGGGGGAAGACAGCTAATTCACCCCTCCACTTT
19	TRBV11-1	TRBD2	TRBJ2-3	.	CASSLAPSTSGGSTDTQYF	TGTGCCAGCAGCTTAGCCCCGTCGACTAGCGGGGGTTCTACAGATACGCAGTATTTT
16	TRBV5-1	TRBD1	TRBJ2-7	.	CASSLGPGQGKYEQYF	TGCGCCAGCAGCTTGGGTCCGGGACAGGGAAAATACGAGCAGTACTTC
15	TRBV5-5	TRBD1	TRBJ1-3	.	CASSLGGTGGNTIYF	TGTGCCAGCAGCTTGGGCGGGACAGGTGGAAACACCATATATTTT
14	TRBV6-6	TRBD1	TRBJ1-2	.	CASSQRQGNYGYTF	TGTGCCAGCAGCCAAAGACAGGGGAACTATGGCTACACCTTC
15	TRBV6-6	TRBD1	TRBJ1-1	.	CASSYSMAGQDEAFF	TGTGCCAGCAGTTACTCGATGGCGGGACAGGATGAAGCTTTCTTT
15	TRBV2	TRBD1	TRBJ1-6	once	CASSEQGAGNSPLHF	TGTGCCAGCAGTGAGCAGGGGGCTGGTAATTCACCCCTCCACTTT
11	TRBV20-1	.	TRBJ1-2	few	CSAGENYGYTF	TGCAGTGCCGGGGAGAACTATGGCTACACCTTC
15	TRBV5-1	.	TRBJ2-1	once	CASSHGTRTYNEQFF	TGCGCCAGCAGCCACGGGACTCGTACCTACAATGAGCAGTTCTTC
14	TRBV5-1	.	TRBJ2-7	few	CASSRGALYYEQYF	TGCGCCAGCAGCCGGGGAGCTCTTTACTACGAGCAGTACTTC
14	TRBV6-5	TRBD2	TRBJ2-3	.	CASTPGTSLNTQYF	TGTGCCAGCACCCCCGGGACTAGCTTGAATACGCAGTATTTT
10	TRBV6-2/TRBV6-3	.	TRBJ2-2	.	CASSREELFF	TGTGCCAGCAGTCGGGAGGAGCTGTTTTTT
15	TRBV2	TRBD1	TRBJ1-2	.	CASSRTGRSHYGYTF	TGTGCCAGCAGTAGGACAGGGAGGTCGCACTATGGCTACACCTTC
14	TRBV11-2	.	TRBJ1-4	.	CASSYTGIGEKLFF	TGTGCCAGCAGCTACACGGGTATCGGTGAAAAACTGTTTTTT
14	TRBV27	TRBD1	TRBJ1-6	.	CASSPGQYNSPLHF	TGTGCCAGCAGTCCGGGACAGTATAATTCACCCCTCCACTTT